The 9 T cell receptor beta chains reported below all come from one sample, sequenced in a study of technical replicates of blood from a handful of donors. The repertoire was sequenced with immunoSEQ multiplex PCR; TCRdb's copy has only in-frame clones and lacks some. The sample has around 85,000 clones; 90% to 95% are singletons. The sample was T cells isolated from PBMCs. These receptors came from a human donor in good health.

This clone came up many times. J is TRBJ1-5 and V is TRBV11-3; D is possibly TRBD1 (6 bases). The V gene's germline CDR1 is SGHNT and CDR2 YENEEA. V was trimmed by 3 bases and J by 6 bases, leaving 15 bases between them. This CDR3 has 15 amino acids. CDR3 DNA: TGTGCCAGCAGCTTCAGAGGGGGATATTGTCAGCCCCAGCATTTT. It yields the protein CASSFRGGYCQPQHF.

This clone was detected only once. The chain couples TRBV5-1 to TRBJ2-5; maybe TRBD1 (5 bases). V shed 1 base and J shed 0 bases, with 16 bases lying between them. The CDR3 extends over 17 amino acids. CDR1 and CDR2 from the germline V gene are SGHRS and YFSETQ. CDR3 coding DNA: TGCGCCAGCAGCTTGAGACCGGACACGAGGTACCAAGAGACCCAGTACTTC. Amino acids: CASSLRPDTRYQETQYF.

The rearrangement joins TRBV19 to TRBJ1-4; weak D call: TRBD1 (5 bases). This CDR3 spans 13 amino acids. V gave up 10 bases and J gave up 2 bases, with 11 bases separating them. Germline V gene lookup returns CDR1 LNHDA and CDR2 SQIVND (reference sequence). CDR3 DNA: TGTGCCACTGGGGCTGGGACTAATGAAAAACTGTTTTTT. This translates into CATGAGTNEKLFF.

This chain connects TRBV29-1 to TRBJ2-1; 8 bases fit TRBD2. Per germline, CDR1 SQVTM and CDR2 ANQGSEA. This CDR3 is 17 amino acids long. With V trimmed by 8 bases and J by 3 bases, 18 bases remained unmatched. CDR3 region: CSFSRGGTPTHYNEQFF. DNA for the CDR3: TGCAGCTTCTCCCGCGGGGGGACCCCCACCCACTACAATGAGCAGTTCTTC.

This chain uses TRBV11-3 with TRBJ2-7; no clear D gene. Germline loops: CDR1 SGHNT, CDR2 YENEEA. V was cut by 3 bases and J by 0 bases, with 6 bases left in between. This CDR3 has 13 amino acids. CDR3 sequence reads: CASSFPSSYEQYF. CDR3 nucleotide sequence: TGTGCCAGCAGCTTCCCCAGCTCCTACGAGCAGTACTTC. Together with reference TRBV11-3 and TRBJ2-7, the CDR3 gives the full variable domain: EAGVVQSPRYKIIEKKQPVAFWCNPISGHNTLYWYLQNLGQGPELLIRYENEEAVDDSQLPKDRFSAERLKGVDSTLKIQPAELGDSAVYLCASSFPSSYEQYFGPGTRLTVT.

The chain recombines TRBV6-6 with TRBJ1-1, with no clear D. The CDR3 runs 14 residues. Looked up from germline, CDR1 is MNHNY and CDR2 is SVGAGI (reference sequence). V was shortened by 6 bases and J by 5 bases, with 16 bases between the two germline ends. The CDR3 DNA sequence: TGTGCCAGCAGCCAACAGCATAGTGAAACTGAAGCTTTCTTT. As protein: CASSQQHSETEAFF.

The chain employs TRBV7-2 and TRBJ2-7, with a weak D call TRBD1 (6 bases). The CDR3 is made up of 13 amino acids. Per germline, CDR1 SGHTA and CDR2 FQGNSA. V was pared by 5 bases and J by 8 bases, with 16 bases between. The CDR3 nucleotides are TGTGCCAGCAGCCCCCGGACAGCCATGCAGCAGTACTTC. The encoded protein is CASSPRTAMQQYF. Supplemented by reference TRBV7-2 and TRBJ2-7, the full variable domain reads GAGVSQSPSNKVTEKGKDVELRCDPISGHTALYWYRQSLGQGLEFLIYFQGNSAPDKSGLPSDRFSAERTGGSVSTLTIQRTQQEDSAVYLCASSPRTAMQQYFGPGTRLTVT.

This chain joins TRBV5-1 and TRBJ2-7, with a weak D call TRBD2 (7 bases). The CDR3 contains 14 residues. V lost 4 bases and J 2 bases, leaving 13 bases between the germline ends. The germline V gene has CDR1 SGHRS and CDR2 YFSETQ. In nucleotides, the CDR3 is TGCGCCAGCAGCGGGAGGGGGGGGACCTACGAGCAGTACTTC. Translating it yields CASSGRGGTYEQYF.

The genes are TRBV10-3 and TRBJ2-5, with D possibly matching TRBD1 (5 bases). The germline gives CDR1 ENHRY, CDR2 SYGVKD. The CDR3 has 15 amino acids. V gave up 6 bases and J gave up 2 bases, with 16 bases separating them. The DNA for the CDR3 is TGTGCCATCAGGGGCTCCACGACAGCTCAAGAGACCCAGTACTTC. This encodes CAIRGSTTAQETQYF.